These 25 T cell receptor beta chains were all obtained from the same sample, sequenced in a study of shared clonotypes between healthy human individuals. The assay was immunoSEQ multiplex PCR, and TCRdb's table has in-frame clones only and misses some. This sample has about 2.4 million clones, with over 85% found just once. The specimen was naive CD4+ T cells from PBMCs. Subset described: CD45RA+ positively selected. All receptors derive from a man aged 18-30 years in good health. Some clones in this sample may be carry-over from other donors' samples.

The chain uses TRBV7-9 and TRBJ1-2; D unresolved. The CDR3 has 12 residues. CDR1 and CDR2 (germline): SEHNR, FQNEAQ (reference sequence). V lost 5 bases and J lost 6, with 10 bases in between. The CDR3 DNA is TGTGCCAGCAGCGGCAGTGGGAATGGCTACACCTTC. Protein sequence: CASSGSGNGYTF.

This chain uses TRBV27 with TRBJ1-2; perhaps TRBD1 as D (6 bases). Trimming cost V 1 base and J 11 bases, with 20 bases left between them. Per the germline V gene, CDR1 is MNHEY and CDR2 is SMNVEV (reference sequence). This CDR3 is 15 amino acids long. CDR3 in DNA: TGTGCCAGCAGTTTATTGTCGGTCTCAGGGGATTTGTACACCTTC. Translation gives CASSLLSVSGDLYTF.

V gene TRBV9 combines with J gene TRBJ1-2, with TRBD1 as a possible D gene (5 bases). The ends were cut back, 5 bases at V and 2 bases at J, with 13 bases in the middle. The CDR3 length is 14 residues. Germline CDR1 SGDLS, CDR2 YYNGEE. CDR3 nucleotides: TGTGCCAGCAGGGGGCTGGGACGGAACTATGGCTACACCTTC. Protein sequence: CASRGLGRNYGYTF.

This clone was counted only a few times. V gene TRBV5-1 combines with J gene TRBJ1-2; 9 nucleotides line up with TRBD1. Trimming at V came to 4 bases and at J to 6 bases, leaving 13 bases not matched to a gene. CDR1 and CDR2 (germline): SGHRS, YFSETQ. The CDR3 has 16 amino acids. The chain's CDR3 is CASSPFGTGRVHGYTF. CDR3 coding DNA: TGCGCCAGCAGCCCCTTCGGGACAGGGCGCGTGCATGGCTACACCTTC.

The chain carries TRBV29-1 and TRBJ2-3, with D unclear. V lost 5 bases and J lost 3, with 6 bases in between. This CDR3 has 11 residues. Germline V gene data show CDR1 as SQVTM and CDR2 as ANQGSEA. CDR3 protein: CSVQRTDTQYF. The CDR3 region has the DNA TGCAGCGTTCAGAGGACAGATACGCAGTATTTT.

The chain uses TRBV28 and TRBJ1-4, with D unresolved. CDR1 is MDHEN, CDR2 SYDVKM, per germline. V was clipped by 0 bases and J by 6 bases, with 5 bases between them. This CDR3 spans 13 amino acids. The CDR3 DNA follows: TGTGCCAGCAGTTTATGGGGATATGAAAAACTGTTTTTT. Protein sequence: CASSLWGYEKLFF.

V usage is TRBV29-1 and J usage is TRBJ1-2; 10 positions match TRBD1. The V gene end was trimmed by 7 bases and the J gene end by 2 bases; junction bases not matched to a gene: 7. The germline gives CDR1 SQVTM, CDR2 ANQGSEA. CDR3 length: 14 amino acids. CDR3 loop: CSGGDRGYNYGYTF. CDR3 bases: TGCAGCGGGGGGGACAGGGGATACAACTATGGCTACACCTTC.

About this clone itself: The same CDR3 is also encoded by other DNA sequences in this sample. CDR3 amino acids: CASSAGTSGRTDTQYF. CDR3 bases: TGCGCCAGCAGCGCCGGGACTAGCGGGAGAACAGATACGCAGTATTTT. V usage is TRBV5-1 and J usage is TRBJ2-3; 14 bases map to TRBD2. J was trimmed by 3 bases and V by 4 bases; bases with no gene match: 4. The germline gives CDR1 SGHRS, CDR2 YFSETQ. This CDR3 comprises 16 residues. Supplemented by reference TRBV5-1 and TRBJ2-3, the full variable domain reads KAGVTQTPRYLIKTRGQQVTLSCSPISGHRSVSWYQQTPGQGLQFLFEYFSETQRNKGNFPGRFSGRQFSNSRSEMNVSTLELGDSALYLCASSAGTSGRTDTQYFGPGTRLTVL.

The rearrangement joins TRBV6-1 to TRBJ2-1; 12 nucleotides match TRBD2. This CDR3 comprises 15 residues. The J segment lost 8 bases and the V segment lost 7 bases, leaving 9 bases of the junction unmatched. Germline CDR1 and CDR2: MNHNS and SASEGT. In DNA, the CDR3 is TGTGCCAGCACCGGACTAGCGGGAATCTCAGATGAGCAGTTCTTC. Translation gives CASTGLAGISDEQFF.

This chain connects TRBV7-3 to TRBJ2-3, with TRBD2 matching 7 bases. Trimming took 5 bases from V and 3 from J; bases not matched to a gene: 8. The CDR3 has 15 residues. CDR1 is SGHTA and CDR2 is FQGTGA in the germline V gene. DNA of the CDR3: TGTGCCAGCAGCGCCCTGGGCGGGAGAACAGATACGCAGTATTTT. Residues: CASSALGGRTDTQYF.

The chain is built from TRBV28 and TRBJ2-5; 8 bases match TRBD1. The germline CDR1 and CDR2 sequences are MDHEN and SYDVKM. V shed 11 bases and J 5 bases; nucleotides not matched to a gene: 16. There are 15 residues in the CDR3. The chain's CDR3 is CAVLGAGGAGETQYF. The CDR3 DNA is TGTGCCGTCCTAGGAGCAGGGGGCGCCGGGGAGACCCAGTACTTC.

The rearrangement joins TRBV5-6 to TRBJ2-2; the D gene is possibly TRBD1 (5 bases). The CDR3 totals 14 residues. Between the trimmed V and J ends, which lost 2 bases and 7 bases, there was a span of 12 bases. From germline, CDR1 is SGHDT and CDR2 YYEEEE. CDR3 sequence: CASSFGRAGGELFF. In DNA, the CDR3 is TGTGCCAGCAGCTTCGGCAGGGCCGGCGGGGAGCTGTTTTTT.

The CDR3 nucleotides read TGTGCCTGGAGTGTACTCCCGAGCTCTGGAAACACCATATATTTT. Its protein product is CAWSVLPSSGNTIYF. The V gene is TRBV30, the J gene TRBJ1-3; D is uncertain. The germline V gene encodes CDR1 GTSNPN and CDR2 SVGIG (reference sequence). The CDR3 extends over 15 amino acids. Trimming took off 0 bases at V and 0 bases at J, with 9 bases between the two ends.

This chain joins TRBV7-2 and TRBJ1-3; D perhaps matches TRBD1 (6 bases). CDR3 size: 16 residues. CDR1 is SGHTA and CDR2 is FQGNSA in the germline V gene. The V end was cut by 5 bases, the J end by 8 bases, with 22 bases between. CDR3 DNA sequence: TGTGCCAGCAGCAGAACGGGACACCCGCGTTATGACACCATATATTTT. This sequence encodes CASSRTGHPRYDTIYF.

The genes are TRBV5-6 and TRBJ1-3, with 8 bases fitting TRBD1. Germline V gene sequence: CDR1 SGHDT, CDR2 YYEEEE. V was pared by 4 bases and J by 5 bases, with 5 bases of the junction left unmatched. The CDR3 is 14 residues long. CDR3 amino acids: CASSSQGARNTIYF. The CDR3 nucleotides are TGTGCCAGCAGCAGCCAGGGGGCGAGAAACACCATATATTTT.

The J gene is TRBJ2-5, the V gene TRBV5-5; 9 bases are a match to TRBD2. The CDR3 contains 16 residues. Trimming at V came to 0 bases and at J to 4 bases, leaving 7 bases not matched to a gene. The germline CDR1 and CDR2 sequences are SGHKS and YYEKEE (reference sequence). The CDR3 spells CASSLEGLAGPETQYF. CDR3 sequence (DNA): TGTGCCAGCAGCTTGGAAGGGCTAGCGGGACCAGAGACCCAGTACTTC. Full variable domain (remainder filled in from reference TRBV5-5 and TRBJ2-5): DAGVTQSPTHLIKTRGQQVTLRCSPISGHKSVSWYQQVLGQGPQFIFQYYEKEERGRGNFPDRFSARQFPNYSSELNVNALLLGDSALYLCASSLEGLAGPETQYFGPGTRLLVL.

As concerns this clone: Distinct nucleotide sequences in the sample also encode this CDR3. The chain links TRBV5-1 to TRBJ2-7; D gene uncertain. This CDR3 has 12 residues. V lost 3 bases, J lost 3 bases, and 7 bases lay in between. Germline CDR1 SGHRS, CDR2 YFSETQ. The CDR3 reads CASSSVGYEQYF. The CDR3 DNA reads TGCGCCAGCAGCTCGGTGGGCTACGAGCAGTACTTC.

This clone was picked up one time. The chain is built from TRBV6-6 and TRBJ1-1; D unresolved. In germline, CDR1 is MNHNY, CDR2 SVGAGI (reference sequence). Deletions cut 6 bases from V and 3 bases from J, with 11 bases between. The CDR3 runs to 13 residues. The CDR3 DNA is TGTGCCAGCAGCATGGGGAGGGACACTGAAGCTTTCTTT. Translation gives CASSMGRDTEAFF.

The CDR3 DNA reads TGTGCCAGCAGTGCTTTGGCTAGCGGGAGGATAAATGAGCAGTTCTTC. It yields the protein CASSALASGRINEQFF. The chain is built from TRBV25-1 and TRBJ2-1; 11 nucleotides agree with TRBD2. Germline trimming cut 4 bases from V and 7 bases from J; bases unmatched to any gene: 9. CDR3 length: 16 amino acids. Germline V gives CDR1 MGHDK, CDR2 SYGVNS.

The chain is built from TRBV7-7 and TRBJ2-1; TRBD2 agrees at 7 bases. The CDR3 is 16 amino acids. Germline V gene lookup returns CDR1 SSHAT and CDR2 FNYEAQ (reference sequence). Unmatched junction bases numbered 9, after V lost 3 bases and J lost 4 bases. The CDR3, as DNA: TGTGCCAGCAGCTTGAGGCGAGCTAGCGGATACAATGAGCAGTTCTTC. As protein: CASSLRRASGYNEQFF.

This sequence joins TRBV27 and TRBJ2-2; D tentatively reads TRBD1 or TRBD2 (5 bases each). The CDR3 extends over 16 amino acids. The V gene's germline CDR1 is MNHEY and CDR2 SMNVEV (reference sequence). With 4 bases removed from V and 0 bases from J, the gap between germline ends came to 12 bases. CDR3 nucleotides: TGTGCCAGCAGTTGGAAGGGACCTCCGAACACCGGGGAGCTGTTTTTT. This translates into CASSWKGPPNTGELFF.

The rearrangement links TRBV10-1 to TRBJ2-7; TRBD1 is a possible D gene (7 bases). V lost 0 bases to trimming and J lost 6 bases, with 9 bases between them. The CDR3 extends over 13 amino acids. Germline lookup yields CDR1 WNHNN and CDR2 SYGVQD (reference sequence). CDR3 protein: CASSESEGAEQYF. The CDR3 DNA sequence: TGCGCCAGCAGTGAGTCGGAGGGGGCCGAGCAGTACTTC.

Turning to this clone: This CDR3 is also generated by other DNA sequences in the sample. The CDR3 nucleotides read TGCGCCAGCAGCTTGGCACGGGCAAGCACAGATACGCAGTATTTT. Amino acid sequence: CASSLARASTDTQYF. The V gene is TRBV5-1, the J gene TRBJ2-3; no firm D call. CDR1 and CDR2 (germline): SGHRS, YFSETQ. There are 15 residues in the CDR3. The V and J ends lost 0 bases and 0 bases respectively, with 8 bases between them.

The gene calls are TRBV5-1 and TRBJ2-3, with D possibly TRBD2 on 5 matching bases. The germline CDR1 and CDR2 sequences are SGHRS and YFSETQ. V was trimmed by 0 bases and J by 2 bases, leaving 10 bases between them. The CDR3 is 15 amino acids. This CDR3 is CASSLGGWHTDTQYF. CDR3 DNA: TGCGCCAGCAGCTTGGGCGGGTGGCACACAGATACGCAGTATTTT.

V usage is TRBV7-8 and J usage is TRBJ1-2; D unclear. Trimming pared 4 bases from V and 8 bases from J, leaving 17 bases between. The CDR3 has 14 amino acids. Germline-derived CDR1 and CDR2 are SGHVS and FQNEAQ. The CDR3 spells CASSSRRLVGGYTF. CDR3 bases: TGTGCCAGCAGCTCCCGCCGGCTAGTAGGCGGCTACACCTTC.